The 15 T cell receptor beta chains below come from one sample, sequenced in a study of neurological immune-mediated disorders. TCRdb independently ran MiXCR on the 5' RACE reads; one entry per CDR3 protein. Counted here are 78,000 or so distinct CDR3 sequences, just over 5% occurring once; the ten biggest clones make up 2% to 2.5%. Source material: PBMCs. These receptors all stem from a woman between 25 and 40 years old with multiple sclerosis.

This clonotype appeared many times. The chain carries TRBV28 and TRBJ1-5; the D is unclear. This CDR3 region has 13 residues. The V gene lost 6 bases and the J gene lost 4 bases, with 10 bases spanning the gap. The germline V gene has CDR1 MDHEN and CDR2 SYDVKM. In nucleotides, the CDR3 is TGTGCCAGCAGAATGGAAAGGAATCAGCCCCAGCATTTT. Encoded protein: CASRMERNQPQHF.

This clonotype was counted ten times or more. The rearrangement joins TRBV28 to TRBJ2-4, with D unclear. Trimming pared 6 bases from V and 1 base from J, leaving 10 bases between. CDR3 length equals 14 residues. In germline, CDR1 is MDHEN, CDR2 SYDVKM. As DNA, the CDR3 is TGTGCCAGCAGCCTTCATTCTGCCAAAAACATTCAGTACTTC. It codes for CASSLHSAKNIQYF.

This clonotype was counted at least ten times. The rearrangement joins TRBV4-1 to TRBJ1-5; 9 positions agree with TRBD1. V dropped 2 bases and J dropped 6; count of bases not matched to a gene: 11. The CDR3 runs 17 residues. The germline CDR1 and CDR2 sequences are MGHRA and YSYEKL. The CDR3 sequence: CASSQKWDRDVGQPQHF. As DNA, the CDR3 is TGCGCCAGCAGCCAAAAATGGGACAGGGACGTAGGTCAGCCCCAGCATTTT.

This clonotype has ten or more counts. This chain links TRBV5-1 with TRBJ1-1; D not certain. Germline CDR1 is SGHRS and CDR2 is YFSETQ. V shed 0 bases and J shed 0 bases, with 9 bases lying between them. This CDR3 has 15 residues. This CDR3 is CASSLDGIMNTEAFF. The CDR3, as DNA: TGCGCCAGCAGCTTGGATGGGATCATGAACACTGAAGCTTTCTTT.

This clonotype was observed many times. The chain is built from TRBV7-2 and TRBJ1-5; no clear D. The CDR3 has 14 residues. V lost 3 bases, J lost 3 bases, and 9 bases lay in between. The germline CDR1 and CDR2 sequences are SGHTA and FQGNSA. The CDR3 protein is CASSFTEYNQPQHF. The CDR3 DNA follows: TGTGCCAGCAGCTTCACCGAGTACAATCAGCCCCAGCATTTT.

This clonotype was counted many times. V and J are TRBV5-1 and TRBJ2-6; 7 positions agree with TRBD1. The CDR3 spans 17 residues. Germline CDR1 and CDR2: SGHRS and YFSETQ. J was trimmed by 0 bases and V by 5 bases; bases with no gene match: 8. CDR3 amino acids: CASRPGTDLSGANVLTF. As DNA, the CDR3 is TGCGCCAGCAGGCCCGGGACAGACCTCTCTGGGGCCAACGTCCTGACTTTC.

The chain employs TRBV6-5 and TRBJ1-2; TRBD1 might be the D (6 bases). CDR1 and CDR2 from the germline V gene are MNHEY and SVGAGI. The V and J ends lost 6 bases and 4 bases respectively, with 18 bases between them. The CDR3 length is 15 residues. The CDR3 is CASRVPGKGVYGYTF. As DNA, the CDR3 is TGTGCCAGCAGAGTCCCGGGAAAGGGGGTCTATGGCTACACCTTC.

Worth noting for this clonotype: A much larger clone lies one base from this, so it may be a read error. The chain employs TRBV7-6 and TRBJ2-2, with D possibly being TRBD1 (6 bases). V gave up 8 bases and J gave up 2 bases, with 9 bases separating them. This CDR3 region has 13 residues. CDR1 is SGHVS, CDR2 FNYEAQ, per germline. The CDR3 loop is CASGTKNTGELFF. CDR3 coding DNA: TGTGCCAGCGGGACAAAAAACACCGGGGAGCTGTTTTTT.

The table lists this clonotype with many counts. This chain joins TRBV20-1 and TRBJ2-1; 15 nucleotides line up with TRBD2. Germline V gene lookup returns CDR1 DFQATT and CDR2 SNEGSKA (reference sequence). V trimming: 6 bases; J trimming: 8 bases; junction bases outside the gene matches: 14. This CDR3 is 17 amino acids long. The CDR3 bases are TGCAGTGCGCTCCCGACCCGGACTAGCGGGAGGGCCTATGAGCAGTTCTTC. As protein: CSALPTRTSGRAYEQFF.

This clonotype was detected many times. The chain has TRBV5-1 and TRBJ2-3; D perhaps matches TRBD2 (6 bases). Germline CDR1 reads SGHRS; CDR2 reads YFSETQ. Trimming shortened V by 0 bases and J by 0 bases, and 11 bases separated the two germline ends. The CDR3 loop spans 16 amino acids. Here the CDR3 DNA reads TGCGCCAGCAGCTTGGGTATCCGGGGGAGCACAGATACGCAGTATTTT. Amino acid sequence: CASSLGIRGSTDTQYF.

At least ten counts were recorded for this clonotype. The CDR3 nucleotides are TGCGCCAGCAGAAAGGGTGATACGCAGTATTTT. Encoded protein: CASRKGDTQYF. The V call is TRBV5-1, the J call TRBJ2-3; D is unresolved. Between the trimmed V and J ends, which lost 5 bases and 6 bases, there was a span of 7 bases. CDR3 length: 11 amino acids. CDR1 is SGHRS, CDR2 YFSETQ, per germline. The full variable domain, with the rest looked up from reference TRBV5-1 and TRBJ2-3, is KAGVTQTPRYLIKTRGQQVTLSCSPISGHRSVSWYQQTPGQGLQFLFEYFSETQRNKGNFPGRFSGRQFSNSRSEMNVSTLELGDSALYLCASRKGDTQYFGPGTRLTVL.

The sample holds many counts of this clonotype. The V gene is TRBV5-6, the J gene TRBJ2-1; TRBD1 might be the D (6 bases). Trimming stripped 7 bases from V and 5 bases from J, with 13 bases between. The CDR3 consists of 13 residues. CDR1 and CDR2 from the germline V gene are SGHDT and YYEEEE. CDR3 DNA: TGTGCCAGCTGCGCTGGGACAAACAATGAGCAGTTCTTC. It yields the protein CASCAGTNNEQFF.

This clonotype was seen only a few times. Given a much more abundant clone one base away, this may be a read error. This sequence joins TRBV5-1 and TRBJ2-3, with a tentative D call TRBD2 (5 bases). Trimming took off 4 bases at V and 0 bases at J, with 15 bases between the two ends. In germline, CDR1 is SGHRS, CDR2 YFSETQ. The CDR3 sequence is 16 residues long. The CDR3 DNA follows: TGCGCCAGCAGCATCCGAGGGTCCAAGAGCACAGATACGCAGTATTTT. Encoded protein: CASSIRGSKSTDTQYF.

This clonotype was observed many times. The chain carries TRBV21-1 and TRBJ1-2. TRBV21-1 is tagged as a pseudogene. The length of the CDR3 is 18 residues. The CDR3 spells CASIPQREGRSWNYGYTF. The CDR3 DNA follows: TGTGCCAGCATCCCTCAGAGGGAGGGGAGGAGTTGGAACTATGGCTACACCTTC.

This clonotype showed up many times. The chain combines TRBV6-2 or TRBV6-3 with TRBJ1-1; a possible D gene is TRBD1 (5 bases). This CDR3 is 17 amino acids long. Germline V gene data show CDR1 as MNHEY and CDR2 as SVGEGT. Trimming cost V 7 bases and J 3 bases, with 24 bases left between them. CDR3 sequence: CASTLDVKWGGYTEAFF. In nucleotides, the CDR3 is TGTGCCAGCACCCTGGACGTTAAGTGGGGCGGGTACACTGAAGCTTTCTTT.